Listed below are T cell receptor beta chains from one sample, sequenced in a study of CD8 T cells in ankylosing spondylitis. From the 5' RACE reads, TCRdb called clonotypes with MiXCR, one entry per CDR3 protein. This repertoire shows some 120,000 distinct CDR3 sequences, roughly 13% found once; its top ten account for under 3%. The specimen sequenced was blood, either unsorted or a sorted T cell fraction (not recorded which). The receptors derive from a female donor with ankylosing spondylitis or in good health (not recorded which). Both conserved end residues are part of each CDR3. Fields, in order: V gene, clone size, J gene, D gene, CDR3 protein, CDR3 DNA. The D gene is left open where the match is weak. Only some rows state a clone size, as once, few, many or a class for expanded clones.

>TRBV12-3/TRBV12-4|NA|TRBJ1-5|NA
CASTPRDGPNQPQHF
TGTGCCAGCACCCCGCGGGACGGACCTAATCAGCCCCAGCATTTT
>TRBV29-1|NA|TRBJ2-5|TRBD2
CSVEDWRAGLAGVGETQYF
TGCAGCGTTGAAGATTGGAGGGCAGGACTAGCGGGAGTAGGAGAGACCCAGTACTTC
>TRBV2|many|TRBJ2-7|NA
CASSERSQSYEQYF
TGTGCCAGCAGTGAACGGAGTCAGTCCTACGAGCAGTACTTC
>TRBV27|few|TRBJ2-7|NA
CASSLGRKLAYEQYF
TGTGCCAGCAGTTTGGGACGGAAGCTGGCCTACGAGCAGTACTTC
>TRBV20-1|many|TRBJ2-1|TRBD2
CSASGRGGVGGSLREQFF
TGCAGTGCTAGCGGGAGGGGGGGAGTGGGCGGATCCCTTCGTGAGCAGTTCTTC
>TRBV5-1|NA|TRBJ2-7|NA
CASSLTGLYEQYF
TGCGCCAGCAGCTTGACAGGCCTCTACGAGCAGTACTTC
>TRBV29-1|many|TRBJ1-1|NA
CSVLQGNTEAFF
TGCAGCGTGTTACAGGGTAACACTGAAGCTTTCTTT
>TRBV5-1|NA|TRBJ1-4|TRBD1
CASSGTGTDNEKLLF
TGCGCCAGCAGCGGAACCGGGACAGATAATGAAAAACTGCTTTTT
>TRBV7-9|few|TRBJ2-1|NA
CASSLGASPAYNEQFF
TGTGCCAGCAGCTTAGGTGCTTCACCAGCCTACAATGAGCAGTTCTTC
>TRBV11-2|few|TRBJ2-3|NA
CASSSAGAGDTQYF
TGTGCCAGCAGCTCCGCGGGGGCAGGAGATACGCAGTATTTT
>TRBV7-2|few|TRBJ2-7|NA
CASSPSPWDEQYF
TGTGCCAGCAGCCCCTCACCCTGGGACGAGCAGTACTTC
>TRBV12-3/TRBV12-4|many|TRBJ1-3|NA
CASTPGVGNTIYF
TGTGCCAGCACCCCAGGGGTTGGAAACACCATATATTTT
>TRBV11-1|few|TRBJ2-3|NA
CASSFGQTGTDTQYF
TGTGCCAGCAGCTTCGGACAGACCGGCACAGATACGCAGTATTTT